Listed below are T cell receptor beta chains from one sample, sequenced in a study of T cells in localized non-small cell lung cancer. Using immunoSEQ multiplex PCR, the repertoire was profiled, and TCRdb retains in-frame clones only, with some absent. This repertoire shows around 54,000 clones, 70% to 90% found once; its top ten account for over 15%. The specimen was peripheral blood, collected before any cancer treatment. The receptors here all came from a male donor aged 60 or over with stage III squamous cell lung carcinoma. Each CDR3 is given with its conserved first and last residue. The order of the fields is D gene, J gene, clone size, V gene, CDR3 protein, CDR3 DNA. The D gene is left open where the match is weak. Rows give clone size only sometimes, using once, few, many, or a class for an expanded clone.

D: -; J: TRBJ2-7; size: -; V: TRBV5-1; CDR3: CASSSQLGAYEQYF; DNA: TGCGCCAGCAGCTCTCAGCTGGGAGCTTACGAGCAGTACTTC
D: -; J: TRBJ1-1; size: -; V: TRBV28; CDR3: CASSGGRGTEAFF; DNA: TGTGCCAGCAGCGGAGGACGCGGCACTGAAGCTTTCTTT
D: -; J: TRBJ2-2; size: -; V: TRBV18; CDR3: CASSPNGNTGELFF; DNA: TGTGCCAGCTCACCCAACGGGAACACCGGGGAGCTGTTTTTT
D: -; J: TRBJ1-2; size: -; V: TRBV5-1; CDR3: CASSLGGGGSYGYTF; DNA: TGCGCCAGCAGCTTGGGGGGGGGCGGGAGCTATGGCTACACCTTC
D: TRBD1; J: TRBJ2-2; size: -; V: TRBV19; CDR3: CASIEPDRGWTGELFF; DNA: TGTGCCAGTATCGAGCCGGACAGGGGGTGGACCGGGGAGCTGTTTTTT
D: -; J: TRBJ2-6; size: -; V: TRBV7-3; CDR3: CASSFQGHSGANVLTF; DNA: TGTGCCAGCAGCTTCCAGGGACACTCTGGGGCCAACGTCCTGACTTTC
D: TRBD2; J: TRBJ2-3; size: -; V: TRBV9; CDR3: CASSVLGTSANTQYF; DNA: TGTGCCAGCAGCGTACTCGGGACTAGCGCGAATACGCAGTATTTT
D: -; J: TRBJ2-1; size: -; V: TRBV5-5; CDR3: CASSTYGGEQFF; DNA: TGTGCCAGCAGCACCTATGGGGGTGAGCAGTTCTTC
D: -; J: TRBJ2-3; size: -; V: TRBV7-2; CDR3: CASSIPLGGDTQYF; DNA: TGTGCCAGCAGCATCCCCCTTGGGGGAGATACGCAGTATTTT
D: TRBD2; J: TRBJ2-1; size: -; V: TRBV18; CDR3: CASSPTLAGGSYNEQFF; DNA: TGTGCCAGCTCACCAACACTAGCGGGAGGCTCCTACAATGAGCAGTTCTTC
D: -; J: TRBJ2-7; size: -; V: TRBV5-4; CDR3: CASSFRDRVAEQYF; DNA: TGTGCCAGCAGCTTCCGGGACCGAGTAGCCGAGCAGTACTTC
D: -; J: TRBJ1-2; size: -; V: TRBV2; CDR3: CASRPALANYGYTF; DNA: TGTGCCAGCAGACCGGCCCTAGCCAACTATGGCTACACCTTC
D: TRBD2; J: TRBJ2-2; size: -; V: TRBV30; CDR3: CAWSSGTVGTGELFF; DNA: TGTGCCTGGAGTAGCGGGACCGTTGGCACCGGGGAGCTGTTTTTT
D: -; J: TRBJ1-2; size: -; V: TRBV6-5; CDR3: CASSYSANGGYTF; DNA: TGTGCCAGCAGTTACTCTGCTAATGGTGGCTACACCTTC
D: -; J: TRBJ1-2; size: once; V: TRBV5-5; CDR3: CASSLVQGNYGYTF; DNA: TGTGCCAGCAGCTTGGTGCAGGGTAACTATGGCTACACCTTC
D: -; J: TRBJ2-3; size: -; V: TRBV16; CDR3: CASSQSTNIRPKRSTDTQYF; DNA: TGTGCCAGCAGCCAATCTACGAACATCCGCCCGAAGCGGAGCACAGATACGCAGTATTTT
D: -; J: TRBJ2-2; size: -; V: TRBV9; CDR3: CASSVALSPGELFF; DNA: TGTGCCAGCAGCGTAGCCCTCTCACCCGGGGAGCTGTTTTTT
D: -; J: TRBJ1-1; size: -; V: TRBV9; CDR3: CASSPMYPVNTEAFF; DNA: TGTGCCAGCAGCCCTATGTATCCCGTGAACACTGAAGCTTTCTTT
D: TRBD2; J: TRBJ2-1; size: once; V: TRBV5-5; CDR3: CASSLELAGGPLGNEQFF; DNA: TGTGCCAGCAGCTTAGAACTAGCGGGAGGGCCGCTTGGCAATGAGCAGTTCTTC
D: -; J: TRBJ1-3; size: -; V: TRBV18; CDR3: CASSSRAESSGNTIYF; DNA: TGTGCCAGCTCATCACGGGCGGAGAGCTCTGGAAACACCATATATTTT
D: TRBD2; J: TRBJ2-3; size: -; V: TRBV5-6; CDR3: CASSLVGGRVTDTQYF; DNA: TGTGCCAGCAGCTTGGTTGGCGGGAGGGTCACAGATACGCAGTATTTT
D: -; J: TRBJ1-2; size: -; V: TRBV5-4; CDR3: CASSQTDNYGYTF; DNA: TGTGCCAGCAGCCAGACAGATAACTATGGCTACACCTTC
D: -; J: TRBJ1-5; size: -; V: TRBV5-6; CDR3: CASSLADQPQHF; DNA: TGTGCCAGCAGCTTGGCGGATCAGCCCCAGCATTTT
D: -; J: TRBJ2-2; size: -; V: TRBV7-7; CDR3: CASSLGPRVNTGELFF; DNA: TGTGCCAGCAGCCTCGGCCCTCGGGTGAACACCGGGGAGCTGTTTTTT
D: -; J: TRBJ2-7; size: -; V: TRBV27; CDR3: CASSFRWGPYEQYF; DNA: TGTGCCAGCAGTTTTAGGTGGGGGCCCTACGAGCAGTACTTC
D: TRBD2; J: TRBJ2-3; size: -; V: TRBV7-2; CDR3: CASSLDPSGRTDTQYF; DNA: TGTGCCAGCAGCTTAGATCCTAGCGGTCGCACAGATACGCAGTATTTT
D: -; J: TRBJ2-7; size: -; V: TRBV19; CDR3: CASSNSQGGAEQYF; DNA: TGTGCCAGTAGTAACTCGCAGGGGGGGGCCGAGCAGTACTTC
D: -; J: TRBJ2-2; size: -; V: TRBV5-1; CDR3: CASSSQGGTGELFF; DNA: TGCGCCAGCAGCTCGCAGGGGGGCACCGGGGAGCTGTTTTTT
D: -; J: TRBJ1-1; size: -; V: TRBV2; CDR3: CASRRSLGKNTEAFF; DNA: TGTGCCAGCCGACGATCACTCGGGAAGAACACTGAAGCTTTCTTT
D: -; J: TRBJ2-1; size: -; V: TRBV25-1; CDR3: CASSRVGEQFF; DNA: TGTGCCAGCAGTAGGGTTGGCGAGCAGTTCTTC
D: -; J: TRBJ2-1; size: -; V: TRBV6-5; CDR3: CASSYEGNEQFF; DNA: TGTGCCAGCAGTTACGAGGGGAATGAGCAGTTCTTC
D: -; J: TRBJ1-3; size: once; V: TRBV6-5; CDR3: CASRDSLISGNTIYF; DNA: TGTGCCAGCAGGGACAGTCTAATCTCTGGAAACACCATATATTTT
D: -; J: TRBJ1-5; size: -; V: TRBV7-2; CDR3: CASSLDLGSWQPQHF; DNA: TGTGCCAGCAGCTTAGATTTGGGAAGTTGGCAGCCCCAGCATTTT
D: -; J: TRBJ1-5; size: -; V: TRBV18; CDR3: CASSPPGGGRSNQPQHF; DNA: TGTGCCAGCTCACCACCGGGGGGGGGTCGGAGCAATCAGCCCCAGCATTTT
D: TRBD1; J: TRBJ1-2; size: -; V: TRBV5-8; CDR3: CASSLGQGAGYTF; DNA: TGTGCCAGCAGCTTGGGACAGGGGGCTGGCTACACCTTC
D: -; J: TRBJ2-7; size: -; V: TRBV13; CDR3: CASSVRRLGLDEQYF; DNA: TGTGCCAGCAGCGTGAGACGATTGGGCTTGGACGAGCAGTACTTC
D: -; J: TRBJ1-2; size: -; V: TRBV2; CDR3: CASSEGRARGYTF; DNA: TGTGCCAGCAGTGAGGGCAGGGCACGGGGCTACACCTTC
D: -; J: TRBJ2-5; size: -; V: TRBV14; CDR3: CASSRSLAANQETQYF; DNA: TGTGCCAGCAGCCGATCGTTAGCGGCCAACCAAGAGACCCAGTACTTC
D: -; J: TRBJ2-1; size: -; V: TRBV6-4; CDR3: CASSDTPWGRHVF; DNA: TGTGCCAGCAGTGACACCCCGTGGGGGCGTCACGTCTTC
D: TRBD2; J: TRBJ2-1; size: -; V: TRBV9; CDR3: CASSVVVEAGVGQFF; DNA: TGTGCCAGCAGCGTAGTTGTAGAAGCGGGAGTAGGGCAGTTCTTC
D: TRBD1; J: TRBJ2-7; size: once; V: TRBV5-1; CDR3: CASSTEGPGQGTHEQYF; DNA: TGCGCCAGCAGCACGGAAGGGCCGGGACAGGGGACCCACGAGCAGTACTTC
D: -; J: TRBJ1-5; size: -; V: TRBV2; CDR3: CASSEERISNQPQHF; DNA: TGTGCCAGCAGTGAGGAACGGATTAGCAATCAGCCCCAGCATTTT
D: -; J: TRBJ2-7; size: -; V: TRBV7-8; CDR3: CASSLAYKGSEVSYEQYF; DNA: TGTGCCAGCAGCTTAGCGTACAAAGGATCGGAGGTATCCTACGAGCAGTACTTC
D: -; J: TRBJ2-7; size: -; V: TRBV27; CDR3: CASSSPRGEQYF; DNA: TGTGCCAGCAGTTCGCCGAGGGGGGAGCAGTACTTC
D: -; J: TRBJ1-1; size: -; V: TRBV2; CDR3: CASRISGREAFF; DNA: TGTGCCAGCAGGATCAGCGGACGGGAAGCTTTCTTT
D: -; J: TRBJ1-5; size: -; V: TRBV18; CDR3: CAGSRGRDQPQHF; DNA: TGTGCCGGATCTAGGGGCCGGGATCAGCCCCAGCATTTT
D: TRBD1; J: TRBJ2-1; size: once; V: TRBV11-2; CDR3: CASSQGPGTGSYNEQFF; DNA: TGTGCCAGCAGCCAGGGCCCCGGGACAGGGTCATACAATGAGCAGTTCTTC
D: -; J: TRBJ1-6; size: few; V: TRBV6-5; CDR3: CASSYSGRYNSPLHF; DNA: TGTGCCAGCAGTTACTCGGGCAGATATAATTCACCCCTCCACTTT
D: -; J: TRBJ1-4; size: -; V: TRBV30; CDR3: CAWSVLGGMNEKLFF; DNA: TGTGCCTGGAGTGTACTGGGCGGAATGAATGAAAAACTGTTTTTT